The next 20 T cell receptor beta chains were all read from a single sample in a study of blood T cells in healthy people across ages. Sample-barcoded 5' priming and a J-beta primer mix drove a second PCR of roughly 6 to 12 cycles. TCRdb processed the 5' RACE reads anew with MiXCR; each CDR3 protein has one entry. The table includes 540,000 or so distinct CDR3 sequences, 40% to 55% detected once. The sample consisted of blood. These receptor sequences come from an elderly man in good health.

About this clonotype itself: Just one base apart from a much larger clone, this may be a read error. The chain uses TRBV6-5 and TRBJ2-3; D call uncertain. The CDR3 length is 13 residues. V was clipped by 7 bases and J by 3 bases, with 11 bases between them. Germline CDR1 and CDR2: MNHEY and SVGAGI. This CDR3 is CASTPPETDTQYF. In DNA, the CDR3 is TGTGCCAGCACACCCCCGGAGACAGATACGCAGTATTTT.

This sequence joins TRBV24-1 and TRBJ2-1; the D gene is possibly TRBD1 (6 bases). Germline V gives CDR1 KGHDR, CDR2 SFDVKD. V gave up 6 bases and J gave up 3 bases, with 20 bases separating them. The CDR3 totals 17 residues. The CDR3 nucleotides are TGTGCCACCAGTCCGTACCCAGGGGCCGGGTACTACAATGAGCAGTTCTTC. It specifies CATSPYPGAGYYNEQFF.

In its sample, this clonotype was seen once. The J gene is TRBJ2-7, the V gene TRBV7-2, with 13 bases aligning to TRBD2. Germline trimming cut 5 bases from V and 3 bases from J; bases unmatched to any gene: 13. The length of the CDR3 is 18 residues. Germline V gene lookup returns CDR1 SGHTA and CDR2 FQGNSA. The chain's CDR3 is CASSPWTSGRQTRYEQYF. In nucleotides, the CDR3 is TGTGCCAGCAGCCCCTGGACTAGCGGGAGACAGACCCGCTACGAGCAGTACTTC.

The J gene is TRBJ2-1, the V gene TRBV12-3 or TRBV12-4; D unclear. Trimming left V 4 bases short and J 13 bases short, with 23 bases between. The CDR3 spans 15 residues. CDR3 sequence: CASSSWTLPAETQFF. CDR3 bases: TGTGCCAGCAGTTCCTGGACCTTGCCAGCCGAGACCCAGTTCTTC.

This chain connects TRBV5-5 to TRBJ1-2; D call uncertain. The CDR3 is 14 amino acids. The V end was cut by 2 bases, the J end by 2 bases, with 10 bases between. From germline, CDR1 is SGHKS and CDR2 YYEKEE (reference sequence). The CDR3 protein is CASSFRLANYGYTF. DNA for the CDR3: TGTGCCAGCAGCTTCCGGTTGGCAAACTATGGCTACACCTTC.

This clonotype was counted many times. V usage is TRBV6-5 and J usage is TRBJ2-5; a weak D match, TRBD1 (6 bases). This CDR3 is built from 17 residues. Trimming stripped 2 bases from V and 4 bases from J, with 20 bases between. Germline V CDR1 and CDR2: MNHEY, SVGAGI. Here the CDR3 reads CASSYSPGWGLGETQYF. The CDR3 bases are TGTGCCAGCAGTTACAGCCCCGGGTGGGGGCTAGGAGAGACCCAGTACTTC.

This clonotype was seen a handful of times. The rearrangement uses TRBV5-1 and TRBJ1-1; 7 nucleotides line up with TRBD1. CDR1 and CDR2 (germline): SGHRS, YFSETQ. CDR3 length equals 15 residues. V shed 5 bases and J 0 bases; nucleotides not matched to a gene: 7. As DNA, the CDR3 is TGCGCCAGCAGGGGGACAGAACTATTGAACACTGAAGCTTTCTTT. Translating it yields CASRGTELLNTEAFF.

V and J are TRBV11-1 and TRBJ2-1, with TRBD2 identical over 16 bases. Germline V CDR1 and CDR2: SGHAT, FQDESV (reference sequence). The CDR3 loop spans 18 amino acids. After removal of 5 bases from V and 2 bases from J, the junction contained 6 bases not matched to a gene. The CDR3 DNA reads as TGTGCCAGCAGCCCTGGGACTAGCGGGAGGGCCACCTACAATGAGCAGTTCTTC. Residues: CASSPGTSGRATYNEQFF.

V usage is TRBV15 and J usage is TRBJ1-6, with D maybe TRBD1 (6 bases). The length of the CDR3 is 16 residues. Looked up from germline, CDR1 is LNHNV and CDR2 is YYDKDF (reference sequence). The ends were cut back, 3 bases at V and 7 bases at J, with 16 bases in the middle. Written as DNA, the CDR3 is TGTGCCACCAGCAGCCCGGGCACAGGGAGGAATTCACCCCTCCACTTT. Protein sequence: CATSSPGTGRNSPLHF. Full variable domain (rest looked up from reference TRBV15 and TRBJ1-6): DAMVIQNPRYQVTQFGKPVTLSCSQTLNHNVMYWYQQKSSQAPKLLFHYYDKDFNNEADTPDNFQSRRPNTSFCFLDIRSPGLGDTAMYLCATSSPGTGRNSPLHFGNGTRLTVT.

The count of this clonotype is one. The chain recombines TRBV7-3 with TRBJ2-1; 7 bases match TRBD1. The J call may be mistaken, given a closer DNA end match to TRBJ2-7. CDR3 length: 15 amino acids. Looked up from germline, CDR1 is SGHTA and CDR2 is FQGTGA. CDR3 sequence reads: CASSPGTATYNEQYF. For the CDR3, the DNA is TGTGCCAGCAGCCCCGGGACAGCCACCTACAATGAGCAGTACTTC.

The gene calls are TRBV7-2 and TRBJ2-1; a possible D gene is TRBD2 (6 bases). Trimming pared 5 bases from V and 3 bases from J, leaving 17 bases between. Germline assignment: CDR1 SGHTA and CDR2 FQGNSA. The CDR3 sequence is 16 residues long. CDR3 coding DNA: TGTGCCAGCAGCGTCATATGGCGGGGAGACTACAATGAGCAGTTCTTC. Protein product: CASSVIWRGDYNEQFF.

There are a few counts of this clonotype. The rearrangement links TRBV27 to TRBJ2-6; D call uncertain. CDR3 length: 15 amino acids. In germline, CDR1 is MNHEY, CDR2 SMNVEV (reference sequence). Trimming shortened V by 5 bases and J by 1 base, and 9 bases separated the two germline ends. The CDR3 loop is CASSQWQSGANVLTF. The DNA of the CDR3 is TGTGCCAGCAGTCAATGGCAATCTGGGGCCAACGTCCTGACTTTC.

The CDR3 is CASSLEFSTGELFF. The DNA of the CDR3 is TGTGCCAGCAGCTTAGAGTTCAGCACCGGGGAGCTGTTTTTT. The chain combines TRBV7-3 with TRBJ2-2, with D unclear. V lost 2 bases to trimming and J lost 4 bases, with 8 bases between them. Germline assignment: CDR1 SGHTA and CDR2 FQGTGA. The CDR3 spans 14 residues.

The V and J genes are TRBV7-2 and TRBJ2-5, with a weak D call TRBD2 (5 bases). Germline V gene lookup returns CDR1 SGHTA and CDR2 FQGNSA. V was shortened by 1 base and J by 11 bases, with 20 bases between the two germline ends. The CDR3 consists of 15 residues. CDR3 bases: TGTGCCAGCAGCTTAGGTTCAGCCCAACTCGGCGGGCAGTACTTC. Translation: CASSLGSAQLGGQYF.

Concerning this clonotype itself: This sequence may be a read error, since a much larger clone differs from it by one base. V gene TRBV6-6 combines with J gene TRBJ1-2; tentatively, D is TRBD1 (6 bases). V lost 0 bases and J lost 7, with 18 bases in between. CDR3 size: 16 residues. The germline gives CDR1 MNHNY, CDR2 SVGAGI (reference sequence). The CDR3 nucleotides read TGTGCCAGCAGTTACTCTCGGGTACAGGGAGTGATTGGCTACACCTTC. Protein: CASSYSRVQGVIGYTF.

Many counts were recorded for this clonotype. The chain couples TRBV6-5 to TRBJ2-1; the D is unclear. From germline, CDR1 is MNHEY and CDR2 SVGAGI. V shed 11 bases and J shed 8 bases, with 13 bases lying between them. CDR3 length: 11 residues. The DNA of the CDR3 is TGTGCCGCGGCCTCCATGGATGAGCAGTTCTTC. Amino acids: CAAASMDEQFF.

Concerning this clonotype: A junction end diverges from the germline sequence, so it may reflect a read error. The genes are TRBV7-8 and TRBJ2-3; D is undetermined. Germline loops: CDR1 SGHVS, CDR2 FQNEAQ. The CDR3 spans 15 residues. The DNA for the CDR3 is TGTGCCAGCAGCTTAATGAGAACAGCCACAGATACGCGGTATTTT. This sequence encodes CASSLMRTATDTRYF.

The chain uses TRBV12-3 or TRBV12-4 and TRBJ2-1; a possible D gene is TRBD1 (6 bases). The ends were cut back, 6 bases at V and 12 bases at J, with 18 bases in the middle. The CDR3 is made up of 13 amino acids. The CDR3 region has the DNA TGTGCCAGCAGCCGACGGGGCCCGACAGGGCAGTTCTTC. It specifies CASSRRGPTGQFF.

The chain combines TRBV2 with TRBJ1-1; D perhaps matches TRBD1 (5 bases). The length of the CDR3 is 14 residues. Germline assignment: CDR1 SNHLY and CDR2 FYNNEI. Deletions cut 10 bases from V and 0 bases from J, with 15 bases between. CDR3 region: CAIAGRGLNTEAFF. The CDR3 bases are TGTGCCATCGCGGGGAGGGGTCTGAACACTGAAGCTTTCTTT.

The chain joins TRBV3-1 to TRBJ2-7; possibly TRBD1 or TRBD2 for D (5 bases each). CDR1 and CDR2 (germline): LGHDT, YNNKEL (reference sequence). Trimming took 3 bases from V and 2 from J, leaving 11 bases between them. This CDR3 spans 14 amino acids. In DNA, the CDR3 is TGTGCCAGCAGCCATCGGGGCCCACCCTACGAGCAGTACTTC. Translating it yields CASSHRGPPYEQYF.